This T cell receptor beta chain is from a study of control samples from healthy donors and cancer patients. This CDR3 comprises 12 residues. Trimming left V 6 bases short and J 15 bases short, with 17 bases between. The data were produced by immunoSEQ multiplex PCR, yet TCRdb's version contains in-frame clones alone and is incomplete. The sample yields about 200,000 clones, 90% to 95% seen once. The sequence was collected from a man aged 25-45 years in good health. The chain is built from TRBV12-3 or TRBV12-4 and TRBJ1-4, with D tentatively TRBD1 (5 bases). Material: blood. Here the CDR3 reads CASSQVAGRVFF. As DNA, the CDR3 is TGTGCCAGCAGCCAGGTCGCGGGCAGGGTGTTTTTT.